The 24 T cell receptor beta chains presented below share a single source sample, sequenced in a study of blood T cell repertoires in COVID-19. Data came from immunoSEQ multiplex PCR; TCRdb stores just in-frame clones and leaves some out. Among around 170,000 clones, about 81% were seen once, and the ten largest hold about 11%. The sequencing sample was made of peripheral blood. Receptors were obtained from a woman of 80 years or more with COVID-19, enrolled during active disease.

The chain joins TRBV28 to TRBJ1-6; D is unclear. CDR3 size: 11 residues. V was pared by 3 bases and J by 10 bases, with 4 bases between. Germline assignment: CDR1 MDHEN and CDR2 SYDVKM. This CDR3 reads CASSFRSPLHF. CDR3 bases: TGTGCCAGCAGTTTCAGGTCACCCCTCCACTTT.

The V call is TRBV5-6, the J call TRBJ2-7; 7 bases map to TRBD2. Germline values: CDR1 SGHDT, CDR2 YYEEEE. J was trimmed by 4 bases and V by 2 bases; bases with no gene match: 6. This CDR3 has 14 amino acids. CDR3 sequence: CASSFSGRLYEQYF. The CDR3 DNA follows: TGTGCCAGCAGCTTCTCCGGGAGGCTATACGAGCAGTACTTC.

The chain carries TRBV6-6 and TRBJ1-4; 9 nucleotides agree with TRBD1. Germline V gene sequence: CDR1 MNHNY, CDR2 SVGAGI (reference sequence). This CDR3 region has 18 residues. After removal of 5 bases from V and 0 bases from J, the junction contained 10 bases not matched to a gene. CDR3 region: CASSRTGGPETTNEKLFF. The DNA of the CDR3 is TGTGCCAGCAGTCGTACAGGGGGCCCGGAAACAACTAATGAAAAACTGTTTTTT.

This chain joins TRBV10-3 and TRBJ2-7, with D perhaps matching TRBD1 (6 bases). The V and J ends lost 8 bases and 5 bases respectively, with 16 bases between them. The CDR3 is 13 amino acids. The germline CDR1 and CDR2 sequences are ENHRY and SYGVKD. CDR3 amino acids: CAIQNQGFNEQYF. For the CDR3, the DNA is TGTGCCATCCAAAATCAGGGGTTCAACGAGCAGTACTTC.

The chain employs TRBV24-1 and TRBJ1-5, with TRBD1 matching over 8 bases. CDR1 is KGHDR and CDR2 is SFDVKD in the germline V gene. Trimming at V came to 9 bases and at J to 5 bases, leaving 5 bases not matched to a gene. The length of the CDR3 is 13 residues. CDR3 region: CATRSGGDQPQHF. The CDR3 DNA follows: TGTGCCACCCGGTCAGGGGGCGATCAGCCCCAGCATTTT.

The count of this clone is one. The chain is built from TRBV19 and TRBJ2-7; TRBD1 aligns across 9 bases. Germline trimming cut 3 bases from V and 3 bases from J; bases unmatched to any gene: 0. Germline V lookup: CDR1 LNHDA, CDR2 SQIVND (reference sequence). This CDR3 is 13 amino acids long. CDR3: CASSMTGGYEQYF. Here the CDR3 DNA reads TGTGCCAGTAGTATGACAGGGGGCTACGAGCAGTACTTC.

The V call is TRBV11-2, the J call TRBJ2-1, with 11 bases matching TRBD1. Unmatched junction bases numbered 3, after V lost 1 base and J lost 4 bases. The length of the CDR3 is 16 residues. Germline CDR1 SGHAT, CDR2 FQNNGV. This CDR3 reads CASSLVGTGGYNEQFF. DNA of the CDR3: TGTGCCAGCAGCTTAGTCGGGACAGGGGGTTACAATGAGCAGTTCTTC.

In this sample, this clone turned up once. The chain couples TRBV6-1 to TRBJ2-3; the D gene is possibly TRBD2 (5 bases). Germline CDR1 reads MNHNS; CDR2 reads SASEGT. Trimming stripped 3 bases from V and 3 bases from J, with 13 bases between. The CDR3 spans 15 residues. CDR3 loop: CASSDLGSGTDTQYF. For the CDR3, the DNA is TGTGCCAGCAGTGATCTGGGGAGTGGGACAGATACGCAGTATTTT.

V is TRBV5-4 and J is TRBJ1-3; TRBD1 aligns across 10 bases. Trimming removed 3 bases from V and 0 bases from J; junction bases left unmatched: 6. This CDR3 has 17 amino acids. The germline V gene has CDR1 SGHNT and CDR2 YYREEE (reference sequence). The CDR3 reads CASSSPGQGRSGNTIYF. The CDR3 DNA reads as TGTGCCAGCAGCTCCCCGGGACAGGGGCGCTCTGGAAACACCATATATTTT.

This clone was detected a few times. The chain links TRBV3-1 (or the pseudogene TRBV3-2) to TRBJ2-7; D might be TRBD1 (6 bases). The CDR3 runs to 17 residues. CDR1 LGHDT and CDR2 YNNKEL come from the germline V gene (reference sequence). Trimming took off 1 base at V and 0 bases at J, with 16 bases between the two ends. The CDR3 protein is CASSQAQRQGPSYEQYF. Written as DNA, the CDR3 is TGTGCCAGCAGCCAAGCTCAGCGTCAGGGGCCCTCCTACGAGCAGTACTTC.

The chain is built from TRBV28 and TRBJ1-2, with a possible D match to TRBD1 (5 bases). The germline gives CDR1 MDHEN, CDR2 SYDVKM. The CDR3 loop spans 12 amino acids. V lost 3 bases to trimming and J lost 4 bases, with 6 bases between them. The CDR3 sequence: CASSFDSYGYTF. CDR3 DNA: TGTGCCAGCAGTTTTGACAGCTATGGCTACACCTTC.

This rearrangement joins TRBV3-1 (or the pseudogene TRBV3-2) to TRBJ1-1, with TRBD1 as a possible D gene (6 bases). The ends were cut back, 2 bases at V and 1 base at J, with 8 bases in the middle. Looked up from germline, CDR1 is LGHDT and CDR2 is YNNKEL (reference sequence). The CDR3 length is 14 residues. CDR3 sequence: CASSQWGQNTEAFF. DNA of the CDR3: TGTGCCAGCAGCCAATGGGGACAGAACACTGAAGCTTTCTTT.

V usage is TRBV19 and J usage is TRBJ1-1; possibly TRBD1 for D (5 bases). CDR3 length: 16 amino acids. CDR1 and CDR2 (germline): LNHDA, SQIVND (reference sequence). Trimming pared 3 bases from V and 7 bases from J, leaving 21 bases between. As DNA, the CDR3 is TGTGCCAGTAGTATCCGCGGGGGTTGGTCCTGGTATGAAGCTTTCTTT. Translated, it gives CASSIRGGWSWYEAFF.

The rearrangement links TRBV19 to TRBJ2-1; D perhaps matches TRBD1 (6 bases). This CDR3 is 16 amino acids long. Trimming took 7 bases from V and 0 from J, leaving 16 bases between them. From germline, CDR1 is LNHDA and CDR2 SQIVND (reference sequence). The CDR3 protein is CASKWTARSSYNEQFF. The CDR3 bases are TGTGCCAGTAAATGGACAGCACGATCCTCCTACAATGAGCAGTTCTTC.

V is TRBV5-6 and J is TRBJ1-6; TRBD1 is a possible D gene (5 bases). The CDR3 extends over 16 amino acids. Trimming removed 4 bases from V and 12 bases from J, with 23 bases in between. CDR1 is SGHDT, CDR2 YYEEEE, per germline. CDR3 amino acids: CASSRVAGRTTGPLHF. In DNA, the CDR3 is TGTGCCAGCAGCAGGGTCGCGGGACGGACCACAGGACCCCTCCACTTT.

The chain couples TRBV6-2 or TRBV6-3 to TRBJ1-1; 8 positions match TRBD1. CDR1 MNHEY and CDR2 SVGEGT come from the germline V gene. V trimming: 6 bases; J trimming: 4 bases; junction bases outside the gene matches: 16. The CDR3 contains 17 residues. The CDR3 sequence: CASSTQQGGRRGTEAFF. The CDR3 region has the DNA TGTGCCAGCAGCACCCAACAGGGGGGGCGAAGGGGCACTGAAGCTTTCTTT.

This rearrangement joins TRBV5-3 to TRBJ2-7; the D is unclear. TRBV5-3 is flagged as an ORF with uncertain function. The CDR3 has 13 residues. Trimming cost V 4 bases and J 2 bases, with 10 bases left between them. The CDR3 loop reads CARSPGAPYEQYF. CDR3 bases: TGTGCCAGAAGCCCGGGTGCCCCCTACGAGCAGTACTTC.

This rearrangement joins TRBV28 to TRBJ1-2, with no clear D. The germline V gene encodes CDR1 MDHEN and CDR2 SYDVKM. The CDR3 consists of 12 residues. Trimming pared 2 bases from V and 8 bases from J, leaving 9 bases between. CDR3 DNA: TGTGCCAGCAGTTTAACCCACATGGGCTACACCTTC. This codes for CASSLTHMGYTF.

The rearrangement joins TRBV29-1 to TRBJ2-1; a possible D gene is TRBD1 (6 bases). Germline CDR1 SQVTM, CDR2 ANQGSEA. The CDR3 covers 13 residues. Deletions cut 6 bases from V and 2 bases from J, with 11 bases between. DNA of the CDR3: TGCAGCGTAACCGGGACACCCTACAATGAGCAGTTCTTC. Amino acid sequence: CSVTGTPYNEQFF.

The chain is built from TRBV7-2 and TRBJ2-2; the match to TRBD2 covers 8 bases. The length of the CDR3 is 17 residues. The trim removed 6 bases at V and 1 base at J, leaving 10 bases unmatched. Germline CDR1 and CDR2: SGHTA and FQGNSA. The CDR3 DNA reads TGTGCCAGCAGGTCTCAGGTTCTAGCGGGGAACACCGGGGAGCTGTTTTTT. It specifies CASRSQVLAGNTGELFF.

V gene TRBV7-9 combines with J gene TRBJ2-5, with a weak D call TRBD1 (5 bases). Looked up from germline, CDR1 is SEHNR and CDR2 is FQNEAQ (reference sequence). This CDR3 contains 12 residues. V lost 5 bases, J lost 3 bases, and 7 bases lay in between. CDR3 sequence reads: CASSRQKETQYF. The CDR3 DNA reads as TGTGCCAGCAGCAGACAGAAAGAGACCCAGTACTTC.

The gene calls are TRBV7-2 and TRBJ2-7; 10 nucleotides align to TRBD2. Germline values: CDR1 SGHTA, CDR2 FQGNSA. J was trimmed by 5 bases and V by 6 bases; bases with no gene match: 16. The CDR3 has 17 amino acids. The CDR3 DNA reads as TGTGCCAGCAGTCCAGCGGCAGCGGGAGGGCCTAGGGACGAGCAGTACTTC. Translation gives CASSPAAAGGPRDEQYF.

The genes are TRBV28 and TRBJ1-5; TRBD1 matches at 7 bases. CDR3 length: 19 residues. The V gene's germline CDR1 is MDHEN and CDR2 SYDVKM. The V segment lost 2 bases and the J segment 0 bases; nucleotides outside the gene matches: 13. CDR3 protein: CASSLRVHSGGYSNQPQHF. The DNA for the CDR3 is TGTGCCAGCAGTTTAAGGGTACATTCAGGGGGTTATAGCAATCAGCCCCAGCATTTT.

The rearrangement uses TRBV12-5 and TRBJ2-5; possible D gene TRBD1, 6 bases. The V and J ends lost 1 base and 4 bases respectively, with 16 bases between them. This CDR3 contains 16 residues. The germline gives CDR1 LGHNT, CDR2 FRNRAP. CDR3 nucleotides: TGTGCTAGTGGTTTGGGGGCAGGGGCGACAGGAGAGACCCAGTACTTC. Amino acid sequence: CASGLGAGATGETQYF. Together with reference TRBV12-5 and TRBJ2-5, the CDR3 gives the full variable domain: DARVTQTPRHKVTEMGQEVTMRCQPILGHNTVFWYRQTMMQGLELLAYFRNRAPLDDSGMPKDRFSAEMPDATLATLKIQPSEPRDSAVYFCASGLGAGATGETQYFGPGTRLLVL.